Sequencing of this T cell receptor (beta chain) was carried out in a study of blood T cells in healthy people across ages. Study-level points and caveats: Aged donors had fewer naive CD4+ cells and lower diversity than long-lived donors.

A second roughly 6 to 11 cycle PCR used barcoded and J-beta primers. TCRdb called the 5' RACE reads again in MiXCR, with one record for every CDR3 protein. Of 1,800,000 or so distinct CDR3 sequences listed, around 42% are singletons. Remarks on this clonotype: Its antigen is not known.

PBMCs, at least 7 million per sample, were isolated. This TCR came from a human donor in good health. The source material was blood.

The CDR3 nucleotides read TGTGCCAGCAGCCGACAGCGGGGGGGCTTTAATGAGCAGTTCTTC. Translating it yields CASSRQRGGFNEQFF. The V gene is TRBV4-2, the J gene TRBJ2-1, with 10 bases aligning to TRBD2. The J segment lost 7 bases and the V segment lost 4 bases, leaving 7 bases of the junction unmatched. This CDR3 comprises 15 residues. Per germline, CDR1 LGHNA and CDR2 YNFKEQ.